A selection of T cell receptor beta chains follows, all from one sample in a study of Ad26.COV2.S vaccination and SARS-CoV-2 variants. TCRdb's copy holds only in-frame clones and misses some; the assay was immunoSEQ multiplex PCR. The table includes under 600,000 clones, about nine tenths detected once. Sequences were derived from peripheral blood, sampled in a trial of Ad26.COV2.S vaccine versus placebo. These receptor sequences come from a person between 18 and 60 years old who received the Ad26.COV2.S COVID-19 vaccine or a placebo. Each CDR3 is given with its conserved first and last residue. Each record gives: CDR3 length, D gene, clone size, J gene, V gene, CDR3 protein, CDR3 DNA. D genes are given only for firm matches. Size is omitted from some rows. Given values are once, few, many or a class for expanded clones.

15 | - | - | TRBJ1-1 | TRBV5-1 | CASSTKTAYNTEAFF | TGCGCCAGCAGCACCAAGACAGCCTATAACACTGAAGCTTTCTTT
15 | - | - | TRBJ2-5 | TRBV9 | CASSVKGSKEETQYF | TGTGCCAGCAGCGTAAAAGGCTCGAAGGAAGAGACCCAGTACTTC
16 | - | - | TRBJ2-1 | TRBV3-1/TRBV3-2 | CASSQGGSASYNEQFF | TGTGCCAGCAGCCAAGGAGGTAGCGCCTCCTACAATGAGCAGTTCTTC
15 | TRBD1 | - | TRBJ1-6 | TRBV7-2 | CASRPVRGRNSPLHF | TGTGCCAGCAGGCCCGTTAGGGGGCGTAATTCACCCCTCCACTTT
19 | - | - | TRBJ2-3 | TRBV19 | CASSIRQVPRRVSTDTQYF | TGTGCCAGTAGTATACGACAGGTTCCCCGTCGAGTTAGCACAGATACGCAGTATTTT
17 | - | few | TRBJ1-5 | TRBV7-8 | CASSHLSRDKTNQPQHF | TGTGCCAGCAGCCACTTAAGCCGGGACAAAACTAATCAGCCCCAGCATTTT
14 | TRBD2 | - | TRBJ2-1 | TRBV7-3 | CASSFGLANNEQFF | TGTGCCAGCAGTTTTGGACTAGCGAACAATGAGCAGTTCTTC
15 | TRBD2 | - | TRBJ2-3 | TRBV5-1 | CASSPASGGADTQYF | TGCGCCAGCAGCCCGGCTAGCGGGGGGGCAGATACGCAGTATTTT
12 | TRBD1 | - | TRBJ2-1 | TRBV27 | CASSSPQGYEFF | TGTGCCAGCAGTTCCCCACAGGGGTATGAGTTCTTC
14 | - | - | TRBJ1-2 | TRBV6-1 | CASSEEGTLRGYTF | TGTGCCAGCAGTGAAGAAGGGACCCTAAGGGGCTACACCTTC
14 | - | - | TRBJ1-5 | TRBV27 | CASSLSEGGRPQHF | TGTGCCAGCAGTTTATCGGAGGGGGGGAGGCCCCAGCATTTT
17 | TRBD2 | - | TRBJ2-5 | TRBV5-8 | CASSPGLVNWDSETQYF | TGTGCCAGCAGCCCAGGACTAGTAAATTGGGATAGCGAGACCCAGTACTTC
14 | TRBD2 | - | TRBJ2-3 | TRBV5-1 | CASSRTSGADTQYF | TGCGCCAGCAGCCGGACTAGCGGGGCAGATACGCAGTATTTT
14 | TRBD2 | - | TRBJ2-1 | TRBV19 | CASIASGGGNEQFF | TGTGCCAGTATTGCTAGCGGGGGGGGGAATGAGCAGTTCTTC
17 | TRBD1 | - | TRBJ2-3 | TRBV6-2/TRBV6-3 | CASSYSKGQGSTDTQYF | TGTGCCAGCAGTTACTCGAAGGGACAGGGAAGCACAGATACGCAGTATTTT
13 | - | few | TRBJ2-5 | TRBV19 | CASKRDNQETQYF | TGTGCCAGTAAAAGGGACAACCAAGAGACCCAGTACTTC
13 | TRBD1 | few | TRBJ1-1 | TRBV30 | CACTRDRRTEAFF | TGTGCCTGTACAAGGGACAGGCGTACTGAAGCTTTCTTT
13 | TRBD1 | few | TRBJ2-7 | TRBV7-6 | CASRGTGNYEQYF | TGTGCCAGCAGGGGGACAGGGAACTACGAGCAGTACTTC
13 | - | - | TRBJ1-1 | TRBV7-9 | CAVPHLSDTEAFF | TGTGCCGTTCCCCATCTTAGCGACACTGAAGCTTTCTTT
16 | TRBD2 | - | TRBJ2-1 | TRBV7-3 | CASSPGGELSYNEQFF | TGTGCCAGCAGCCCCGGGGGGGAGTTATCCTACAATGAGCAGTTCTTC
17 | TRBD2 | few | TRBJ2-1 | TRBV4-2 | CASSPTRGAAGGAEQFF | TGTGCCAGCAGCCCGACCCGTGGGGCTGCGGGAGGGGCTGAGCAGTTCTTC
16 | TRBD1 | - | TRBJ2-5 | TRBV29-1 | CSVGPGTGGWQETQYF | TGCAGCGTCGGCCCAGGGACAGGGGGTTGGCAAGAGACCCAGTACTTC
14 | TRBD1 | - | TRBJ2-7 | TRBV9 | CASSVGDRPYEQYF | TGTGCCAGCAGCGTAGGGGACAGGCCCTACGAGCAGTACTTC
13 | - | - | TRBJ1-2 | TRBV6-1 | CASSEEGLYGYTF | TGTGCCAGCAGTGAAGAGGGGCTCTATGGCTACACCTTC
14 | - | - | TRBJ1-1 | TRBV7-2 | CASSLFNENTEAFF | TGTGCCAGCAGCTTATTCAACGAGAACACTGAAGCTTTCTTT
15 | TRBD1 | - | TRBJ1-2 | TRBV19 | CASVFTGTGVYGYTF | TGTGCCAGTGTATTCACCGGGACAGGGGTCTATGGCTACACCTTC
15 | - | - | TRBJ2-3 | TRBV7-3 | CASSLNGASTDTQYF | TGTGCCAGCAGCTTAAACGGGGCCAGCACAGATACGCAGTATTTT
19 | TRBD1 | - | TRBJ1-6 | TRBV5-1 | CASSLALRGPTGKKSPLHF | TGCGCCAGCAGCTTGGCCCTAAGGGGACCGACAGGGAAAAAATCACCCCTCCACTTT
15 | - | - | TRBJ1-6 | TRBV9 | CASSVDSGTNSPLHF | TGTGCCAGCAGCGTTGATAGCGGAACTAATTCACCCCTCCACTTT
14 | TRBD2 | - | TRBJ2-1 | TRBV6-5 | CASTAGLSYNEQFF | TGTGCCAGCACAGCGGGATTATCCTACAATGAGCAGTTCTTC
12 | - | - | TRBJ2-7 | TRBV6-6 | CASRPTTYEQYF | TGTGCCAGCAGACCCACAACCTACGAGCAGTACTTC
16 | TRBD2 | - | TRBJ2-7 | TRBV7-9 | CASGTSGVRGTYEQYF | TGTGCCAGCGGGACTAGCGGGGTGAGGGGAACCTACGAGCAGTACTTC
13 | - | - | TRBJ2-7 | TRBV5-1 | CASSSGTRYEQYF | TGCGCCAGCAGCTCCGGGACACGATACGAGCAGTACTTC
12 | - | - | TRBJ1-2 | TRBV6-5 | CASTPGARGYTF | TGTGCCAGCACCCCGGGGGCGCGAGGCTACACCTTC
14 | TRBD2 | - | TRBJ2-3 | TRBV19 | CASSRLAGPDTQYF | TGTGCCAGTAGTCGACTAGCGGGACCAGATACGCAGTATTTT
15 | - | - | TRBJ2-7 | TRBV5-1 | CASSLHTGALYEQYF | TGCGCCAGCAGCTTACATACCGGGGCCCTTTACGAGCAGTACTTC
16 | - | - | TRBJ2-3 | TRBV18 | CASSPPNLGRQDTQYF | TGTGCCAGCTCACCACCGAATCTAGGCCGACAAGATACGCAGTATTTT
11 | - | - | TRBJ1-1 | TRBV20-1 | CSELGNTEAFF | TGCAGTGAGTTAGGAAACACTGAAGCTTTCTTT
13 | TRBD1 | - | TRBJ1-2 | TRBV2 | CASSVLQGAGYTF | TGTGCCAGCAGTGTATTGCAGGGGGCTGGCTACACCTTC
15 | TRBD1 | - | TRBJ2-7 | TRBV30 | CAWVTTRRPGGEQYF | TGTGCCTGGGTGACGACGCGACGGCCAGGGGGCGAGCAGTACTTC
17 | TRBD1 | - | TRBJ1-6 | TRBV7-9 | CASSPSSAAGGLSPLHF | TGTGCCAGCAGCCCAAGCAGCGCTGCAGGGGGCCTTTCACCCCTCCACTTT
18 | TRBD1 | - | TRBJ2-6 | TRBV25-1 | CASSTTGGYLSGANVLTF | TGTGCCAGCAGTACAACAGGGGGCTATCTCTCTGGGGCCAACGTCCTGACTTTC
15 | - | - | TRBJ2-3 | TRBV6-5 | CASLSGAYRTDTQYF | TGTGCCAGCCTTAGCGGAGCCTATCGCACAGATACGCAGTATTTT
13 | - | - | TRBJ1-6 | TRBV4-3 | CASSMQERSPLHF | TGCGCCAGCAGCATGCAAGAGCGTTCACCCCTCCACTTT
16 | TRBD2 | - | TRBJ2-7 | TRBV19 | CASSILAGGSSYEQYF | TGTGCCAGTAGTATTCTAGCGGGAGGTTCTTCCTACGAGCAGTACTTC
14 | - | - | TRBJ1-5 | TRBV2 | CASSLAGANQPQHF | TGTGCCAGCAGTTTGGCAGGGGCCAATCAGCCCCAGCATTTT
14 | TRBD1 | - | TRBJ1-1 | TRBV9 | CASSGGTDITEAFF | TGTGCCAGCAGCGGAGGGACAGATATCACTGAAGCTTTCTTT
15 | TRBD1 | - | TRBJ2-7 | TRBV6-5 | CASSYRGTGVYEQYF | TGTGCCAGCAGTTACAGAGGGACAGGGGTCTACGAGCAGTACTTC